This TCR beta chain was captured by sequencing in a study of cytomegalovirus exposure and HLA in healthy donors. General study points: By a later analysis, the bulk of CMV-associated TCR beta chains appeared HLA-restricted. Trimming of TCR beta V- and J-genes showed a link, identified in a later analysis, to a missense DCLRE1C variant. An assumption of roughly uniform sequencing depth across donors underlay the presence/absence analyses.

This PCR relied on a set of 60 Vbeta primers and 13 Jbeta primers. As processed by the authors: There were around 80 million unique TCR beta chains by a later count, and 8.5 million to 14 million of them were shared. TCRdb's copy holds only in-frame clones and misses some; the assay was immunoSEQ multiplex PCR. The V and J calls and clone size are taken from that table; D and trimming were inferred from the DNA. Among about 190,000 clones listed, just under 75% were seen once. As concerns this clone: Its antigen is not identified.

This CDR3 is 17 amino acids long. Per the germline V gene, CDR1 is SGHVS and CDR2 is FNYEAQ. V was clipped by 2 bases and J by 3 bases; unmatched bases: 7. The sample was PBMCs. The chain uses TRBV7-6 and TRBJ2-3; 11 positions agree with TRBD2. This receptor was identified in a man aged 30-40 years in good health and CMV-seropositive. CDR3 DNA: TGTGCCAGCAGCTTACCCGAGACTAGCGGGATAACAGATACGCAGTATTTT. Translated, it gives CASSLPETSGITDTQYF.